The TCR beta chain under discussion was sequenced for a study of blood T cell repertoires in COVID-19. Background on the study: Sources were T cells, B-cell-depleted T cells, or PBMCs; the material itself was cDNA or gDNA.

Note on this clone: Other nucleotide sequences from this sample produce the same CDR3.

Generated by immunoSEQ multiplex PCR, the TCRdb table keeps only in-frame clones and is missing some. The sample consists of around 100,000 clones, more than 80% of them appearing once. J lost 8 bases, V lost 3 bases, and 8 bases had no gene match. Germline CDR1 reads MNHEY; CDR2 reads SMNVEV (reference sequence). The CDR3 contains 14 residues. This receptor was taken from a woman older than 75 with acute or convalescent COVID-19. The J gene is TRBJ1-2, the V gene TRBV27, with 8 bases lining up with TRBD1. Specimen: peripheral blood. The CDR3 nucleotides are TGTGCCAGCAGTTTGGGTCAGGGGGCGTGGGGCTACACCTTC. Its protein is CASSLGQGAWGYTF.